The 27 T cell receptor beta chains below were found in one sample sequenced in a study of CD8+ T cells in alopecia areata. RNA, once extracted, was reverse transcribed into cDNA for use as the sequencing template. Sequencing used immunoSEQ multiplex PCR; TCRdb keeps in-frame clones, though not all of them. The table shows fewer than 110,000 clones, with 55% occurring only once. The sample comprised CD4+ T cells sorted from blood. The receptors were sampled from a human donor in good health.

This clone was found a few times. The V gene is TRBV14, the J gene TRBJ1-4; weak D call: TRBD1 (6 bases). Germline V gene sequence: CDR1 SGHDN, CDR2 FVKESK. Trimming removed 4 bases from V and 7 bases from J, with 19 bases in between. This CDR3 spans 16 amino acids. CDR3 amino acids: CASSPGGVQGREKLFF. Here the CDR3 DNA reads TGTGCCAGCAGCCCCGGCGGCGTACAGGGACGTGAAAAACTGTTTTTT.

This clone occurred once. The V gene is TRBV6-6, the J gene TRBJ1-1; a weak D match, TRBD1 (6 bases). CDR1 and CDR2 from the germline V gene are MNHNY and SVGAGI (reference sequence). The V end was cut by 2 bases, the J end by 1 base, with 11 bases between. The CDR3 has 15 residues. CDR3 in amino acids: CASSYPPGQNTEAFF. The CDR3, as DNA: TGTGCCAGCAGTTACCCACCGGGACAGAACACTGAAGCTTTCTTT.

The V and J genes are TRBV15 and TRBJ1-5; no firm D call. Germline V gene data show CDR1 as LNHNV and CDR2 as YYDKDF (reference sequence). The V gene lost 2 bases and the J gene lost 2 bases, with 4 bases spanning the gap. The CDR3 has 13 amino acids. CDR3 in DNA: TGTGCCACCAGCAGAACAGGCAATCAGCCCCAGCATTTT. As protein: CATSRTGNQPQHF. Drawing the rest from reference TRBV15 and TRBJ1-5, the complete variable domain is DAMVIQNPRYQVTQFGKPVTLSCSQTLNHNVMYWYQQKSSQAPKLLFHYYDKDFNNEADTPDNFQSRRPNTSFCFLDIRSPGLGDTAMYLCATSRTGNQPQHFGDGTRLSIL.

This chain links TRBV11-1 with TRBJ2-1, with D perhaps matching TRBD1 (6 bases). Trimming took off 0 bases at V and 7 bases at J, with 13 bases between the two ends. Germline V gene sequence: CDR1 SGHAT, CDR2 FQDESV (reference sequence). The CDR3 sequence is 15 residues long. The CDR3 DNA reads TGTGCCAGCAGCTTAGCGGAAGGGGGTTGGAATGAGCAGTTCTTC. It is translated as CASSLAEGGWNEQFF.

CDR3 amino acids: CAWRIQGAQGYTF. CDR3 in DNA: TGTGCCTGGAGGATACAGGGGGCACAGGGCTACACCTTC. V usage is TRBV30 and J usage is TRBJ1-2; 9 nucleotides align to TRBD1. The CDR3 contains 13 residues. Germline CDR1 reads GTSNPN; CDR2 reads SVGIG (reference sequence). J was trimmed by 8 bases and V by 3 bases; bases with no gene match: 7.

This chain joins TRBV30 and TRBJ1-1; D is perhaps TRBD1 (5 bases). Germline CDR1 is GTSNPN and CDR2 is SVGIG (reference sequence). The CDR3 has 14 residues. V was cut by 4 bases and J by 3 bases, with 15 bases left in between. CDR3 DNA: TGTGCCTGGACAGGGAGATCCCCTTACACTGAAGCTTTCTTT. This codes for CAWTGRSPYTEAFF.

In DNA, the CDR3 is TGTGCCAGCAGCCCTGACAGGGCTAACATTCAGTACTTC. Protein product: CASSPDRANIQYF. The chain has TRBV11-2 and TRBJ2-4, with 7 bases lining up with TRBD1. The J segment lost 7 bases and the V segment lost 5 bases, leaving 5 bases of the junction unmatched. The V gene's germline CDR1 is SGHAT and CDR2 FQNNGV. CDR3 length: 13 amino acids. The full variable domain, in which reference TRBV11-2 and TRBJ2-4 provide the parts outside the CDR3, is EAGVAQSPRYKIIEKRQSVAFWCNPISGHATLYWYQQILGQGPKLLIQFQNNGVVDDSQLPKDRFSAERLKGVDSTLKIQPAKLEDSAVYLCASSPDRANIQYFGAGTRLSVL.

The chain uses TRBV5-4 and TRBJ1-2; D is ambiguous. The germline V and J ends were trimmed by 0 bases and 8 bases, with 17 bases remaining between them. The germline V gene has CDR1 SGHNT and CDR2 YYREEE (reference sequence). This CDR3 contains 15 residues. The DNA of the CDR3 is TGTGCCAGCAGCTTGGAGCAGGATCCGACTAGGGGCTACACCTTC. This sequence encodes CASSLEQDPTRGYTF.

The chain joins TRBV28 to TRBJ2-5; 10 bases fit TRBD2. Germline CDR1 reads MDHEN; CDR2 reads SYDVKM. V gave up 2 bases and J gave up 4 bases; unmatched junction bases: 4. This CDR3 region has 15 residues. The CDR3: CASSLPRTSGETQYF. Written as DNA, the CDR3 is TGTGCCAGCAGTTTACCCCGGACTAGCGGAGAGACCCAGTACTTC.

This sequence joins TRBV7-2 and TRBJ2-5; 7 bases are a match to TRBD2. V shed 5 bases and J 4 bases; nucleotides not matched to a gene: 10. In germline, CDR1 is SGHTA, CDR2 FQGNSA. The CDR3 extends over 15 amino acids. In DNA form, the CDR3 reads TGTGCCAGCAGCCTCCTGACTAGCAACGGAGAGACCCAGTACTTC. Encoded protein: CASSLLTSNGETQYF.

The chain carries TRBV6-5 and TRBJ1-2; 11 bases are a match to TRBD1. The trim removed 6 bases at V and 5 bases at J, leaving 5 bases unmatched. CDR1 and CDR2 (germline): MNHEY, SVGAGI. CDR3 length: 14 amino acids. DNA of the CDR3: TGTGCCAGCAGCCGAGGACAGGGGGCTTATGGCTACACCTTC. Translating gives CASSRGQGAYGYTF.

A word on this clone: Other DNA sequences within the sample encode an identical CDR3. The chain links TRBV29-1 to TRBJ2-5; tentative D call: TRBD2 (6 bases). V was clipped by 4 bases and J by 0 bases, with 9 bases between them. The CDR3 loop spans 13 amino acids. Germline CDR1 reads SQVTM; CDR2 reads ANQGSEA. The CDR3, as DNA: TGCAGCGTTGCGGGACTGCACCAAGAGACCCAGTACTTC. Encoded protein: CSVAGLHQETQYF.

V usage is TRBV4-2 and J usage is TRBJ2-7; the D gene is possibly TRBD1 (6 bases). CDR1 is LGHNA, CDR2 YNFKEQ, per germline. The ends were cut back, 1 base at V and 6 bases at J, with 16 bases in the middle. The CDR3 runs to 15 residues. CDR3 sequence: CASSQGSGERREQYF. The DNA of the CDR3 is TGTGCCAGCAGCCAAGGATCAGGGGAGAGGCGCGAGCAGTACTTC.

The rearrangement uses TRBV11-2 and TRBJ2-5; no reliable D call. Trimming pared 5 bases from V and 0 bases from J, leaving 10 bases between. CDR3 size: 14 residues. The germline CDR1 and CDR2 sequences are SGHAT and FQNNGV. This chain's CDR3 is CASSPNPYQETQYF. The CDR3 nucleotides read TGTGCCAGCAGCCCAAACCCGTACCAAGAGACCCAGTACTTC.

The J gene is TRBJ2-7, the V gene TRBV2; TRBD1 agrees at 9 bases. V lost 5 bases, J lost 2 bases, and 1 base stayed unmatched. Per germline, CDR1 SNHLY and CDR2 FYNNEI. CDR3 length equals 13 residues. The CDR3 spells CASSRDRAYEQYF. CDR3 in DNA: TGTGCCAGCAGTAGGGACAGGGCCTACGAGCAGTACTTC.

This chain uses TRBV5-1 with TRBJ2-7; D may correspond to TRBD1 or TRBD2 (5 bases each). The ends were cut back, 0 bases at V and 3 bases at J, with 10 bases in the middle. This CDR3 region has 14 residues. CDR1 and CDR2 from the germline V gene are SGHRS and YFSETQ. The CDR3 sequence is CASSLVVGDYEQYF. DNA of the CDR3: TGCGCCAGCAGCTTGGTCGTGGGGGACTACGAGCAGTACTTC.

This clone was picked up one time. The rearrangement links TRBV6-5 to TRBJ1-2; 9 bases line up with TRBD1. The CDR3 runs 13 residues. V trimming: 6 bases; J trimming: 8 bases; junction bases outside the gene matches: 7. Germline V gene sequence: CDR1 MNHEY, CDR2 SVGAGI. The CDR3: CASRGQGLHGYTF. DNA for the CDR3: TGTGCCAGCAGAGGACAGGGGCTCCACGGCTACACCTTC.

This clone was seen a handful of times. The chain recombines TRBV18 with TRBJ2-5, with TRBD1 as a possible D gene (5 bases). The CDR3 contains 13 residues. V was pared by 5 bases and J by 4 bases, with 11 bases between. Germline CDR1 and CDR2: KGHSH and LQKENI. The CDR3 coding sequence is TGTGCCAGCTCATCGGACATCTTAGAGACCCAGTACTTC. Translated: CASSSDILETQYF. Filled out from reference TRBV18 and TRBJ2-5, the complete variable domain reads NAGVMQNPRHLVRRRGQEARLRCSPMKGHSHVYWYRQLPEEGLKFMVYLQKENIIDESGMPKERFSAEFPKEGPSILRIQQVVRGDSAAYFCASSSDILETQYFGPGTRLLVL.

This chain connects TRBV19 to TRBJ1-5; 8 bases agree with TRBD1. V lost 6 bases to trimming and J lost 4 bases; unmatched junction nucleotides: 2. The length of the CDR3 is 13 residues. Germline V gene sequence: CDR1 LNHDA, CDR2 SQIVND (reference sequence). CDR3: CASRGQGNQPQHF. For the CDR3, the DNA is TGTGCCAGTAGAGGACAGGGAAATCAGCCCCAGCATTTT.

The J gene is TRBJ1-2, the V gene TRBV29-1, with D maybe TRBD1 (6 bases). Germline CDR1 SQVTM, CDR2 ANQGSEA. This CDR3 comprises 12 residues. The ends were cut back, 3 bases at V and 8 bases at J, with 13 bases in the middle. CDR3 DNA: TGCAGCGTTGATCCCTCCAGGGGCGGCTACACCTTC. It codes for CSVDPSRGGYTF.

The V call is TRBV6-5, the J call TRBJ2-7, with D perhaps TRBD1 (6 bases). Germline V gives CDR1 MNHEY, CDR2 SVGAGI. The length of the CDR3 is 15 residues. The V end was cut by 4 bases, the J end by 1 base, with 14 bases between. CDR3 nucleotides: TGTGCCAGCAGTTCCTCAGGGGTCCTGTCCTACGAGCAGTACTTC. This codes for CASSSSGVLSYEQYF.

The V and J genes are TRBV4-3 and TRBJ2-5, with TRBD1 as a possible D gene (6 bases). CDR1 LGHNA and CDR2 YSLEER come from the germline V gene. V shed 3 bases and J shed 9 bases, with 23 bases lying between them. The CDR3 is 16 residues long. The CDR3 DNA is TGCGCCAGCAGCCAGGACGGGACACCCGAGTCAGGAGCCCAGTACTTC. Protein: CASSQDGTPESGAQYF.

The sample holds one count of this clone. This chain joins TRBV5-4 and TRBJ2-1; 13 nucleotides align to TRBD2. The J segment lost 5 bases and the V segment lost 4 bases, leaving 9 bases of the junction unmatched. Germline loops: CDR1 SGHNT, CDR2 YYREEE (reference sequence). CDR3 length equals 17 residues. CDR3 sequence (DNA): TGTGCCAGCAGCCCCGGACTAGCGGGGGCCCCAAACAATGAGCAGTTCTTC. This encodes CASSPGLAGAPNNEQFF.

CDR3 residues: CASSLGSSYEQYF. The CDR3 nucleotides read TGTGCCAGCAGCTTGGGCAGCTCCTACGAGCAGTACTTC. This rearrangement joins TRBV5-4 to TRBJ2-7; D not certain. Per germline, CDR1 SGHNT and CDR2 YYREEE (reference sequence). This CDR3 contains 13 residues. The ends were cut back, 0 bases at V and 0 bases at J, with 4 bases in the middle.

This clone was observed a few times. CDR3 region: CASSSTTGTGGETQYF. The CDR3 bases are TGTGCCAGCAGCTCTACAACCGGGACAGGGGGGGAGACCCAGTACTTC. The chain links TRBV5-4 to TRBJ2-5; 11 bases align to TRBD1. With 3 bases clipped from V and 5 bases from J, the junction kept 9 bases outside the gene matches. The length of the CDR3 is 16 residues. CDR1 and CDR2 from the germline V gene are SGHNT and YYREEE (reference sequence).

V is TRBV25-1 and J is TRBJ1-2; maybe TRBD1 (6 bases). Germline CDR1 and CDR2: MGHDK and SYGVNS. The V and J ends lost 2 bases and 6 bases respectively, with 10 bases between them. The CDR3 consists of 13 residues. CDR3 loop: CASSEPGADGYTF. The CDR3 nucleotides are TGTGCCAGCAGTGAACCGGGGGCGGATGGCTACACCTTC.

Only a few counts were recorded for this clone. The rearrangement links TRBV29-1 to TRBJ2-2; 8 positions agree with TRBD2. Germline CDR1 reads SQVTM; CDR2 reads ANQGSEA. The CDR3 has 14 residues. The trim removed 6 bases at V and 1 base at J, leaving 4 bases unmatched. This CDR3 is CSVSTSGNTGELFF. The CDR3 nucleotides read TGCAGCGTGAGCACTAGCGGGAACACCGGGGAGCTGTTTTTT.